This T cell receptor beta chain was found in a study of beta chain features in type 1 diabetes. With regard to this clone: Its target is not known.

Isolated RNA was reverse transcribed in full, so expressed TCRB transcripts were sequenced. Naive, central memory and regulatory T cell samples yielded approximately 3.3 million reads on average. TCRdb's copy holds only in-frame clones and misses some; the assay was immunoSEQ multiplex PCR. There are about 260,000 clones in the sample; roughly 20% occur only once, and 0.028% lies in the top ten. The collection from each donor was one heparinised blood draw averaging roughly 0.11 L. Study-level results: Patients' naive, central memory and regulatory TCRB repertoires appeared more alike than those of healthy donors. Significant though moderate, a shortening of TCRB CDR3s appeared in all four CD4+ subsets of Type 1 diabetes patients.

The V gene's germline CDR1 is SGHVS and CDR2 FQNEAQ. J lost 3 bases, V lost 4 bases, and 5 bases had no gene match. The CDR3 runs to 15 residues. The sequencing sample was made of naive CD4+ T cells from blood. The sequence was obtained from a woman between 40 and 50 years old with type 1 diabetes. This sequence joins TRBV7-8 and TRBJ2-2, with 7 bases fitting TRBD1. The CDR3 region is CASSSPGQYTGELFF. As DNA, the CDR3 is TGTGCCAGCAGCTCACCGGGACAGTACACCGGGGAGCTGTTTTTT.